These 18 T cell receptor beta chains were sequenced from one sample in a study of shared clonotypes between healthy human individuals. Data came from immunoSEQ multiplex PCR; TCRdb stores just in-frame clones and leaves some out. The sample has about 2.3 million clones, 85% to 95% seen once. Sequencing used naive CD4+ T cells from PBMCs. The subset: CD45RA+ positively selected. The receptors stem from a man younger than 30 in good health. Some clones in this sample may be carry-over from other donors' samples.

The genes are TRBV15 and TRBJ2-1; D possibly matches TRBD1 or TRBD2 (5 bases each). The V gene's germline CDR1 is LNHNV and CDR2 YYDKDF (reference sequence). This CDR3 comprises 16 residues. V lost 0 bases and J lost 7, with 16 bases in between. CDR3 residues: CATSRDPGRLRNEQFF. The CDR3 DNA is TGTGCCACCAGCAGAGATCCAGGGAGACTTCGGAATGAGCAGTTCTTC.

This chain links TRBV6-5 with TRBJ2-5, with unresolved D. CDR3 size: 14 residues. The V and J ends lost 4 bases and 3 bases respectively, with 12 bases between them. CDR1 MNHEY and CDR2 SVGAGI come from the germline V gene. The CDR3 bases are TGTGCCAGCAGTTCCCCCTGGCGAGAAGAGACCCAGTACTTC. Protein: CASSSPWREETQYF.

This chain joins TRBV7-9 and TRBJ2-5; a weak D match, TRBD2 (5 bases). The end of the DNA aligns better with TRBJ2-7, so the J call may be wrong. Germline CDR1 and CDR2: SEHNR and FQNEAQ (reference sequence). This CDR3 has 15 residues. The CDR3 sequence is CASSRGRRSSYEQYF. For the CDR3, the DNA is TGTGCCAGCAGCCGAGGACGGAGGAGCTCCTACGAGCAGTACTTC.

The rearrangement links TRBV10-3 to TRBJ2-7; 7 bases agree with TRBD1. The J segment lost 5 bases and the V segment lost 3 bases, leaving 4 bases of the junction unmatched. Germline V gene sequence: CDR1 ENHRY, CDR2 SYGVKD. The CDR3 loop spans 13 amino acids. CDR3 sequence (DNA): TGTGCCATCAGTGAAGGGGGCGGCCACGAGCAGTACTTC. Amino acids: CAISEGGGHEQYF.

The chain's CDR3 is CASSRGQGSYNEQFF. In DNA, the CDR3 is TGCGCCAGCAGCAGAGGACAGGGGTCCTACAATGAGCAGTTCTTC. The chain is built from TRBV5-1 and TRBJ2-1; 9 bases are a match to TRBD1. V was clipped by 4 bases and J by 1 base; unmatched bases: 3. The germline gives CDR1 SGHRS, CDR2 YFSETQ. This CDR3 is built from 15 residues. Based on the CDR3 plus reference TRBV5-1 and TRBJ2-1, the full variable domain is KAGVTQTPRYLIKTRGQQVTLSCSPISGHRSVSWYQQTPGQGLQFLFEYFSETQRNKGNFPGRFSGRQFSNSRSEMNVSTLELGDSALYLCASSRGQGSYNEQFFGPGTRLTVL.

Here the CDR3 DNA reads TGTGCCAGCAGCCCTCCCGAGGCAGGGGACTATGGCTACACCTTC. Its translation: CASSPPEAGDYGYTF. The chain recombines TRBV6-1 with TRBJ1-2, with D tentatively TRBD1 (6 bases). The CDR3 is 15 residues long. V was clipped by 6 bases and J by 3 bases, with 17 bases between them. Germline V gene data show CDR1 as MNHNS and CDR2 as SASEGT.

This sequence joins TRBV20-1 and TRBJ2-1, with D unclear. The V gene's germline CDR1 is DFQATT and CDR2 SNEGSKA (reference sequence). V was shortened by 5 bases and J by 6 bases, with 8 bases between the two germline ends. This CDR3 comprises 11 residues. The CDR3 nucleotides are TGCAGTGCTCTAGGTACCAATGAGCAGTTCTTC. This translates into CSALGTNEQFF.

This rearrangement joins TRBV6-5 to TRBJ1-2; D unclear. The germline CDR1 and CDR2 sequences are MNHEY and SVGAGI. Trimming left V 7 bases short and J 0 bases short, with 9 bases between. The CDR3 covers 13 residues. The chain's CDR3 is CASTRGSNYGYTF. The CDR3 bases are TGTGCCAGCACCCGGGGATCTAACTATGGCTACACCTTC.

This chain links TRBV6-5 with TRBJ2-2; 7 positions agree with TRBD1. From germline, CDR1 is MNHEY and CDR2 SVGAGI. The CDR3 extends over 16 amino acids. V was pared by 0 bases and J by 7 bases, with 8 bases of the junction left unmatched. The CDR3 bases are TGTGCCAGCAGTTACTCGTTAACAGGGGTTGTCGGGGAGCTGTTTTTT. This gives the protein CASSYSLTGVVGELFF.

This chain connects TRBV27 to TRBJ2-7, with 8 nucleotides matching TRBD1. J was trimmed by 2 bases and V by 5 bases; bases with no gene match: 14. CDR3 length equals 17 residues. Germline V lookup: CDR1 MNHEY, CDR2 SMNVEV (reference sequence). The DNA for the CDR3 is TGTGCCAGCAGTCTAAAGGGGGCCAGGGGGCTTACCTACGAGCAGTACTTC. This gives the protein CASSLKGARGLTYEQYF.

V gene TRBV7-2 combines with J gene TRBJ2-5; D possibly uses TRBD1 or TRBD2 (6 bases each). V lost 4 bases to trimming and J lost 5 bases, with 11 bases between them. Germline CDR1 SGHTA, CDR2 FQGNSA. This CDR3 has 13 amino acids. The CDR3 reads CASSSQGGETQYF. The DNA of the CDR3 is TGTGCCAGCAGCTCCCAAGGGGGGGAGACCCAGTACTTC.

The CDR3 coding sequence is TGTGCCAGCACCCGGGCCGGCTCCCCTCGCACCGGGGAGCTGTTTTTT. Translation: CASTRAGSPRTGELFF. The chain employs TRBV9 and TRBJ2-2; D unresolved. The CDR3 has 16 amino acids. The V end lost 6 bases, the J end lost 4 bases, and 19 bases lay between the germline ends. Germline V gene lookup returns CDR1 SGDLS and CDR2 YYNGEE.

This clone was seen a single time. V gene TRBV28 combines with J gene TRBJ1-3; D possibly corresponds to TRBD1 (5 bases). V was trimmed by 6 bases and J by 8 bases, leaving 23 bases between them. The CDR3 totals 16 residues. Germline loops: CDR1 MDHEN, CDR2 SYDVKM. CDR3 in DNA: TGTGCCAGCAGCCGGTCCAGGGCGAGGCTTAGTTACACCATATATTTT. This codes for CASSRSRARLSYTIYF.

V gene TRBV7-8 combines with J gene TRBJ2-2; TRBD1 agrees at 7 bases. The CDR3 is 15 amino acids. Germline assignment: CDR1 SGHVS and CDR2 FQNEAQ. The J segment lost 6 bases and the V segment lost 4 bases, leaving 8 bases of the junction unmatched. As DNA, the CDR3 is TGTGCCAGCAGCTCAGCAGGGACAGTACCCGGGGAGCTGTTTTTT. Encoded protein: CASSSAGTVPGELFF.

The chain recombines TRBV7-3 with TRBJ2-2, with 8 bases fitting TRBD1. The CDR3 has 14 residues. The ends lost 5 bases at V and 4 bases at J; junction bases unmatched: 3. Per the germline V gene, CDR1 is SGHTA and CDR2 is FQGTGA. CDR3 bases: TGTGCCAGCAGCCACAGGGGGTCCACCGGGGAGCTGTTTTTT. Amino acids: CASSHRGSTGELFF.

V and J are TRBV5-1 and TRBJ2-7; 10 bases align to TRBD1. The CDR3 runs to 14 residues. With 2 bases clipped from V and 5 bases from J, the junction kept 4 bases outside the gene matches. Germline CDR1 and CDR2: SGHRS and YFSETQ. The CDR3 loop reads CASSFRQGADEQYF. For the CDR3, the DNA is TGCGCCAGCAGCTTTAGACAGGGGGCGGACGAGCAGTACTTC.

The rearrangement links TRBV7-3 to TRBJ2-5; D unresolved. V gave up 4 bases and J gave up 4 bases, with 10 bases separating them. The CDR3 runs to 13 residues. The germline V gene encodes CDR1 SGHTA and CDR2 FQGTGA. This chain's CDR3 is CASSSTTGETQYF. CDR3 in DNA: TGTGCCAGCAGCTCGACCACTGGAGAGACCCAGTACTTC.

The chain employs TRBV10-1 and TRBJ2-7; D might be TRBD2 (5 bases). Trimming removed 6 bases from V and 0 bases from J, with 21 bases in between. CDR1 and CDR2 from the germline V gene are WNHNN and SYGVQD (reference sequence). The CDR3 totals 17 residues. In DNA, the CDR3 is TGCGCCAGCAGGAGAGGCTGGGAGAGTTCCCACTCCTACGAGCAGTACTTC. It translates to CASRRGWESSHSYEQYF.